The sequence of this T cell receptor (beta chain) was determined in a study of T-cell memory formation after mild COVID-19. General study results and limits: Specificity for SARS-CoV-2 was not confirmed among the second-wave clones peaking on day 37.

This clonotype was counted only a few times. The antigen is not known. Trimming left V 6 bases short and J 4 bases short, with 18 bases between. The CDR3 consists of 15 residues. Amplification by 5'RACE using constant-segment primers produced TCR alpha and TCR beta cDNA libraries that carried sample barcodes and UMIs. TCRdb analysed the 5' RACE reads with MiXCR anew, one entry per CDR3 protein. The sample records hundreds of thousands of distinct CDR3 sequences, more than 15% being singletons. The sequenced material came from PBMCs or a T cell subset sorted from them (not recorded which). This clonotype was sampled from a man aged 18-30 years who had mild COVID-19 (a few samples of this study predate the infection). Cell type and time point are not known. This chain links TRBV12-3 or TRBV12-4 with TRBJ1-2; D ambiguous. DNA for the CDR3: TGTGCCAGCAGATCGGTCGGACCGACGCTCTATGGCTACACCTTC. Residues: CASRSVGPTLYGYTF.